The T cell receptor beta chain described here comes from a study of regulatory T cells in long-lasting Graves disease. At the level of the study: For under 3 months, newly diagnosed Graves' patients had been taking antithyroid drugs.

The CDR3 spans 14 residues. The trim removed 5 bases at V and 11 bases at J, leaving 11 bases unmatched. CDR1 is DFQATT and CDR2 is SNEGSKA in the germline V gene (reference sequence). Time point given: newly diagnosed GD, antithyroid drugs for less than 3 months. From RNA extracted from PBMCs, the TCR library was made. The table lists this clonotype with many counts. Its antigen is as yet unknown. Regarding the study as a whole: Few sampled subjects may have lowered accuracy.

Construction of TCR beta libraries relied on iRepertoire HTBI primers and on Arm-PCR targeting CDR3 regions. A single record per CDR3 protein comes from TCRdb applying MiXCR to the multiplex PCR reads. There are hundreds of thousands of distinct CDR3 sequences in the sample; approximately 15% occur only once, and roughly a tenth lies in the top ten. In addition, the sample was reused for a study of T cells in Graves' hyperthyroidism and ophthalmopathy.

The genes are TRBV20-1 and TRBJ2-3, with 12 bases fitting TRBD2. The sequencing used peripheral blood mononuclear cells (PBMCs), collected at new diagnosis, from a patient treated with antithyroid drugs. The clonotype comes from a man aged 30-40 years with Graves disease. The CDR3 region is CSARTSGRSGGQYF. The CDR3 DNA reads as TGCAGTGCTCGAACTAGCGGGAGGAGTGGGGGGCAGTATTTT.